This T cell receptor (beta chain) emerged from a study of cytomegalovirus exposure and HLA in healthy donors. Study-wide points: In presence/absence analyses, roughly uniform sequencing depth across donors was assumed. Later analysis showed TCR association rates varying by HLA locus, highest for DRB1 and lowest for HLA-C.

This clone was seen a handful of times. Antigen unknown. The CDR3 has 15 amino acids. In germline, CDR1 is MNHEY, CDR2 SMNVEV (reference sequence). V trimming: 7 bases; J trimming: 6 bases; junction bases outside the gene matches: 9. Everyone who donated was a healthy bone marrow donor. 13 Jbeta primers and 60 Vbeta primers were used for the PCR. Sequenced by immunoSEQ multiplex PCR; TCRdb stores in-frame clones only, minus some. The sample contains some 130,000 clones, approximately 83% of which appear only once. The genes are TRBV27 and TRBJ2-1; the match to TRBD2 covers 10 bases. The receptor's source is a girl aged 2 to 10 in good health and CMV-seronegative. The sample was PBMCs. CDR3 in amino acids: CASTQAGGRGNEQFF. The CDR3 region has the DNA TGTGCCAGCACCCAAGCGGGGGGGCGGGGCAATGAGCAGTTCTTC.